This T cell receptor (beta chain) was identified in a study of blood T cells in healthy people across ages. Whole-study findings and limits: Roughly linear declines in TCR beta diversity per million T cells occurred with age.

The CDR3 spans 15 residues. CDR1 is SGHNT, CDR2 YENEEA, per germline. Trimming pared 5 bases from V and 4 bases from J, leaving 15 bases between. Through a sample-barcoded 5' primer and a J-beta primer mix, a second PCR was run for roughly 7 to 12 cycles. Every single cDNA molecule received a tag from a template-switch adaptor with 12 random nucleotides. Any given sample supplied a minimum of 3 million CDR3-containing paired-end reads. MiXCR, run by TCRdb on the 5' RACE reads, gives a single entry per CDR3 protein. The table records 700,000 to 800,000 distinct CDR3 sequences, about 40% of them present only once. A remark on this clonotype: Its antigen is currently unknown.

This sequence originates from a woman aged 60 to 75 in good health. The chain employs TRBV11-3 and TRBJ2-1; tentatively, D is TRBD1 or TRBD2 (6 bases each). The sample comprised blood. CDR3 nucleotides: TGTGCCAGCAGCAAAGGGGGGCCGGGGTACAATGAGCAGTTCTTC. This sequence encodes CASSKGGPGYNEQFF. Combining the CDR3 with reference TRBV11-3 and TRBJ2-1 gives the whole variable domain EAGVVQSPRYKIIEKKQPVAFWCNPISGHNTLYWYLQNLGQGPELLIRYENEEAVDDSQLPKDRFSAERLKGVDSTLKIQPAELGDSAVYLCASSKGGPGYNEQFFGPGTRLTVL.